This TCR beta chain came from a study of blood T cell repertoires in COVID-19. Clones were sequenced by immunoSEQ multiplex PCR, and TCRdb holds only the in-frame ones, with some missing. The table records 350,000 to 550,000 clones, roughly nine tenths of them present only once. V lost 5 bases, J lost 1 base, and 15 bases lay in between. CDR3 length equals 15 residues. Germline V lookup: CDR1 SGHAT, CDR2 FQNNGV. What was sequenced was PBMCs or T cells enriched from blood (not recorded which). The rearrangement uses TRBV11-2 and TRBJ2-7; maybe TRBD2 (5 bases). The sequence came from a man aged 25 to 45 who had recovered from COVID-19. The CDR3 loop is CASSAWTDQSYEQYF. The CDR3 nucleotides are TGTGCCAGCAGCGCCTGGACTGACCAATCCTACGAGCAGTACTTC.